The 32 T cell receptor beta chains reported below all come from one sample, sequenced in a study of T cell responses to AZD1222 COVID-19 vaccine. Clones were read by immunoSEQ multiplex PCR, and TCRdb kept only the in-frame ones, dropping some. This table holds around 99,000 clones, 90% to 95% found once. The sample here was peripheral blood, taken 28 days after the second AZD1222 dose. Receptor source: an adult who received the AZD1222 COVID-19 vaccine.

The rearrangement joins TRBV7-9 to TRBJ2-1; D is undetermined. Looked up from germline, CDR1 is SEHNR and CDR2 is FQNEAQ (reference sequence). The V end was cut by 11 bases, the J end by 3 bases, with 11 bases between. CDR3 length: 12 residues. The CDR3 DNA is TGTGCCCCCTGGGCCCTCTACAATGAGCAGTTCTTC. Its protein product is CAPWALYNEQFF.

The CDR3 region has the DNA TGCGCCAGCAGCTTTCCGGGACAGGGTCTTTACAATGAGCAGTTCTTC. Its translation: CASSFPGQGLYNEQFF. The gene calls are TRBV5-1 and TRBJ2-1, with 9 bases that match TRBD1. With 2 bases clipped from V and 4 bases from J, the junction kept 7 bases outside the gene matches. This CDR3 region has 16 residues. Germline CDR1 reads SGHRS; CDR2 reads YFSETQ. The full variable domain, its missing parts supplied by reference TRBV5-1 and TRBJ2-1, is KAGVTQTPRYLIKTRGQQVTLSCSPISGHRSVSWYQQTPGQGLQFLFEYFSETQRNKGNFPGRFSGRQFSNSRSEMNVSTLELGDSALYLCASSFPGQGLYNEQFFGPGTRLTVL.

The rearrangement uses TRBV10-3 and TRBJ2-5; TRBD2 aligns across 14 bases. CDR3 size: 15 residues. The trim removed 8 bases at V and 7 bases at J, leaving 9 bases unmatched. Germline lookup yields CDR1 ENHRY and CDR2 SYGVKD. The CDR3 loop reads CAIRGTSGGQGTQYF. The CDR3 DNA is TGTGCCATCCGAGGGACTAGCGGGGGCCAGGGGACCCAGTACTTC.

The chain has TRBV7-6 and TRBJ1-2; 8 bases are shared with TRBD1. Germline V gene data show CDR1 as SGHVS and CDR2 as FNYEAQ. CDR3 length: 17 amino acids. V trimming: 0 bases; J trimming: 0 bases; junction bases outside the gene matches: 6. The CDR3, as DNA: TGTGCCAGCAGCTTAGCGGCAGGGGGCGTTTCTAACTATGGCTACACCTTC. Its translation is CASSLAAGGVSNYGYTF.

The CDR3 nucleotides read TGTGCCAGCAGTTCAAGGGGCAGCACCTACGAGCAGTACTTC. It yields the protein CASSSRGSTYEQYF. The gene calls are TRBV6-2 or TRBV6-3 and TRBJ2-7, with D possibly matching TRBD1 (5 bases). Between the trimmed V and J ends, which lost 4 bases and 2 bases, there was a span of 12 bases. The CDR3 is 14 residues long. Germline CDR1 MNHEY, CDR2 SVGEGT.

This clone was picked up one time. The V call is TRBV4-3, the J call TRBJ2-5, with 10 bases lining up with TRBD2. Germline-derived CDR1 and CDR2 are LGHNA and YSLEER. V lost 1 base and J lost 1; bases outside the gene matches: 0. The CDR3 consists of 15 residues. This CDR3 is CASSQGTSGQETQYF. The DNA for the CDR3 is TGCGCCAGCAGCCAAGGGACTAGCGGCCAAGAGACCCAGTACTTC.

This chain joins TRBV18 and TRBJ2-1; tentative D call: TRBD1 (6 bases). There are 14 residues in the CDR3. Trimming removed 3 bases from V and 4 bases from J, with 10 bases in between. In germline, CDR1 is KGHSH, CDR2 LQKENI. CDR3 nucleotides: TGTGCCAGCTCACCTAGGACAGTTTACAATGAGCAGTTCTTC. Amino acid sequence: CASSPRTVYNEQFF. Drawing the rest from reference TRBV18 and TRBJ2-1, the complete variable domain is NAGVMQNPRHLVRRRGQEARLRCSPMKGHSHVYWYRQLPEEGLKFMVYLQKENIIDESGMPKERFSAEFPKEGPSILRIQQVVRGDSAAYFCASSPRTVYNEQFFGPGTRLTVL.

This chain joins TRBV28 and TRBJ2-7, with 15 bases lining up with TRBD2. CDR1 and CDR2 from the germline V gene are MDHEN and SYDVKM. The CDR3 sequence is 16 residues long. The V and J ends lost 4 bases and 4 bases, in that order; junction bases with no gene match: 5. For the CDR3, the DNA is TGTGCCAGCAGTTCCGGGACTAGCGGGGGGTGGTACGAGCAGTACTTC. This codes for CASSSGTSGGWYEQYF. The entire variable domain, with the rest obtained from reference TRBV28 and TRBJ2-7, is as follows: DVKVTQSSRYLVKRTGEKVFLECVQDMDHENMFWYRQDPGLGLRLIYFSYDVKMKEKGDIPEGYSVSREKKERFSLILESASTNQTSMYLCASSSGTSGGWYEQYFGPGTRLTVT.

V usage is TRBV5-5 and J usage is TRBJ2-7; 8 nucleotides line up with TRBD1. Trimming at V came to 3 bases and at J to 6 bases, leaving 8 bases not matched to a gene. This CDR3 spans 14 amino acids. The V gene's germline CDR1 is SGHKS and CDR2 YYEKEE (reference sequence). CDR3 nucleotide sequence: TGTGCCAGCAGCTCCATGACAGGGGTTCGCGAGCAGTACTTC. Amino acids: CASSSMTGVREQYF.

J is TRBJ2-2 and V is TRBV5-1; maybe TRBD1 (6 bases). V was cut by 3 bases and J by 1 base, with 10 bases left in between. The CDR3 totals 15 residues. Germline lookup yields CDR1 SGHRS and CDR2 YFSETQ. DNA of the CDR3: TGCGCCAGCAGCTGGGGGACATTGAACACCGGGGAGCTGTTTTTT. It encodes CASSWGTLNTGELFF.

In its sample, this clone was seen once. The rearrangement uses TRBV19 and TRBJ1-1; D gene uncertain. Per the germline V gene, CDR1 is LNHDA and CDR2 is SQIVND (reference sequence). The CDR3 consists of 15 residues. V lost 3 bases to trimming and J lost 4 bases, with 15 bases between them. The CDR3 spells CASSITATRGTEAFF. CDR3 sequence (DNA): TGTGCCAGTAGTATTACGGCCACCCGGGGCACTGAAGCTTTCTTT.

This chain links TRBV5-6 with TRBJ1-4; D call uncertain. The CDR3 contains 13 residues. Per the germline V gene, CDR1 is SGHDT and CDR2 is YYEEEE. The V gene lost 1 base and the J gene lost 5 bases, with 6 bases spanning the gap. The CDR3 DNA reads TGTGCCAGCAGCTTGTTACAGAATGAAAAACTGTTTTTT. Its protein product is CASSLLQNEKLFF.

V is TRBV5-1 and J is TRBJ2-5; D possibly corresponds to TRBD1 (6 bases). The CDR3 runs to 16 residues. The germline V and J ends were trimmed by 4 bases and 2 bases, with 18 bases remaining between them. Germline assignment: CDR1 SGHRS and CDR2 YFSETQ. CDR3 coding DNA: TGCGCCAGCAGCCAATCTGGGACACAGTATCAAGAGACCCAGTACTTC. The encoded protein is CASSQSGTQYQETQYF.

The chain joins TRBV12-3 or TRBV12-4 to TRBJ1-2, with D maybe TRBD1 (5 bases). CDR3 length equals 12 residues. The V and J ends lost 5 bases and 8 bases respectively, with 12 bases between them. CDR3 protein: CASSTERGGYTF. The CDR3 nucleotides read TGTGCCAGCAGTACAGAGAGGGGCGGCTACACCTTC.

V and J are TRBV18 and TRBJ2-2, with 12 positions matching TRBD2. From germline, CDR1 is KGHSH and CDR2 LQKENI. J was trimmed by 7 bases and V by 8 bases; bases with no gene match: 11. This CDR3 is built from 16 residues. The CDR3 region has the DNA TGTGCCAGCCAGCCGACTAGCGGGAGTGATAGCGGGGAGCTGTTTTTT. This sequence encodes CASQPTSGSDSGELFF.

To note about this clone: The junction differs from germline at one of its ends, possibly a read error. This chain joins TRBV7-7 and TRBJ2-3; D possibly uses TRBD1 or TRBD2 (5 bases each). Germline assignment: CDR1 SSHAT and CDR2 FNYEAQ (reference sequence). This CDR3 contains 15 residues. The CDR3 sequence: CASSPYRGGTDTQYF. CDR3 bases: TGTGCTAGCAGCCCTTATAGGGGAGGCACAGATACGCAGTATTTT.

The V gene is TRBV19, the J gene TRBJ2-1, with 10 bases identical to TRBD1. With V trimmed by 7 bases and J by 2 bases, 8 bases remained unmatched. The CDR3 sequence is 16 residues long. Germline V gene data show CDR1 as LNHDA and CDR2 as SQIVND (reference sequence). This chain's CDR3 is CASKGGQGSTYNEQFF. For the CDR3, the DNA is TGTGCCAGTAAGGGGGGACAGGGGTCTACCTACAATGAGCAGTTCTTC.

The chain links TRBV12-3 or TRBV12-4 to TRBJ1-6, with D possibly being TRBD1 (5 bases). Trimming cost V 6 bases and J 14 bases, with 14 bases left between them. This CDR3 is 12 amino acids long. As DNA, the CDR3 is TGTGCCAGCAGCCCCGGTAGGGGCTCCCTCCACTTT. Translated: CASSPGRGSLHF.

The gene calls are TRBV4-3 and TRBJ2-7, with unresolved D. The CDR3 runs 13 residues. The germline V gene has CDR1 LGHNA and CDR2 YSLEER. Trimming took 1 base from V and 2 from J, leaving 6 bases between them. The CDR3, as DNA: TGCGCCAGCAGCCAAGGGGCTACCTACGAGCAGTACTTC. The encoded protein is CASSQGATYEQYF.

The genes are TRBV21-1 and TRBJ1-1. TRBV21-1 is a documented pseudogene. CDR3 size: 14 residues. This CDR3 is CASSKEVAAPEAFF. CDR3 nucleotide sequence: TGTGCCAGCAGCAAAGAGGTAGCAGCGCCCGAAGCTTTCTTT.

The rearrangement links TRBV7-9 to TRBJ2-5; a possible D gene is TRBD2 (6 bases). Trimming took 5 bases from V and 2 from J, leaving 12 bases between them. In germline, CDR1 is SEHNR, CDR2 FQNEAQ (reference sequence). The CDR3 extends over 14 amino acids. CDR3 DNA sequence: TGTGCCAGCAGCCCTTCCGGGACTCAAGAGACCCAGTACTTC. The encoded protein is CASSPSGTQETQYF.

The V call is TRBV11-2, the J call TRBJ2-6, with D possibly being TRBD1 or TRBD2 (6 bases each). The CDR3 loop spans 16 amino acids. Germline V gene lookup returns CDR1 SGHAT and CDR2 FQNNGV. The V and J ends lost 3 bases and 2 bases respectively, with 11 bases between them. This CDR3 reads CASSLGAGTGANVLTF. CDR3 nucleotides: TGTGCCAGCAGCTTGGGGGCGGGGACTGGGGCCAACGTCCTGACTTTC.

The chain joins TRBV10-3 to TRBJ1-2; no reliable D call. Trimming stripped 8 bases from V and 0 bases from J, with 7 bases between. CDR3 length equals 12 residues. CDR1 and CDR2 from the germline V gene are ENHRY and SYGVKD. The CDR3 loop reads CAIRLSNYGYTF. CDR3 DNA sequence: TGTGCCATCCGATTATCTAACTATGGCTACACCTTC.

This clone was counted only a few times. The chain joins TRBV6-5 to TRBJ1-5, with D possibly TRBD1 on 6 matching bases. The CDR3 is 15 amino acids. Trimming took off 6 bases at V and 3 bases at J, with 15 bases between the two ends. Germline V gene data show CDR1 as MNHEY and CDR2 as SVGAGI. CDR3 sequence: CASRVFDRSNQPQHF. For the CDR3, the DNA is TGTGCCAGCAGAGTATTTGACAGGTCCAATCAGCCCCAGCATTTT.

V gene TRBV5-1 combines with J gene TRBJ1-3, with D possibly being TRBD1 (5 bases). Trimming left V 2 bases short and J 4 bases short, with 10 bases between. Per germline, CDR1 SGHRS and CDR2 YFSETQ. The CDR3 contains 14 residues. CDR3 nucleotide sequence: TGCGCCAGCAGCTTAGCAGGGTACGGAAACACCATATATTTT. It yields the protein CASSLAGYGNTIYF.

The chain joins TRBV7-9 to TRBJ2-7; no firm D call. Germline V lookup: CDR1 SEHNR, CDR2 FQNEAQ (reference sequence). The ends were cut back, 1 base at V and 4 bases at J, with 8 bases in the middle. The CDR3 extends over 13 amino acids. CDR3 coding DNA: TGTGCCAGCAGCTTAGGGGCCGAATACGAGCAGTACTTC. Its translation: CASSLGAEYEQYF.

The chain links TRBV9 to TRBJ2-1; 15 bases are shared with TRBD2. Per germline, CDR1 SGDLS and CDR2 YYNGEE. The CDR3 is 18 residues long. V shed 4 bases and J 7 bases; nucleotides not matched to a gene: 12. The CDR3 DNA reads TGTGCCAGCAGCCCCCCGGGACTAGCGGGGGGAGGAGGGAATGAGCAGTTCTTC. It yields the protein CASSPPGLAGGGGNEQFF. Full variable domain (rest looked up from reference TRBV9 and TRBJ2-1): DSGVTQTPKHLITATGQRVTLRCSPRSGDLSVYWYQQSLDQGLQFLIQYYNGEERAKGNILERFSAQQFPDLHSELNLSSLELGDSALYFCASSPPGLAGGGGNEQFFGPGTRLTVL.

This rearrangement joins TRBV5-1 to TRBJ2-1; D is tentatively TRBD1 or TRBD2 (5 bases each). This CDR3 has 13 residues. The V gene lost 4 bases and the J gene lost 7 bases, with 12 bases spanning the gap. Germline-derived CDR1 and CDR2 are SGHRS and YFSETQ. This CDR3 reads CASSPGTPNEQFF. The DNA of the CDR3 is TGCGCCAGCAGCCCTGGGACGCCGAATGAGCAGTTCTTC.

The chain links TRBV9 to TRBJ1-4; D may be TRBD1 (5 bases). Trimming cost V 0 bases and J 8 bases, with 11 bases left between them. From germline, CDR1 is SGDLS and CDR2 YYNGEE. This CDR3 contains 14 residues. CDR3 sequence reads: CASSVADNQEKLFF. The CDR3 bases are TGTGCCAGCAGCGTAGCGGACAATCAGGAAAAACTGTTTTTT.

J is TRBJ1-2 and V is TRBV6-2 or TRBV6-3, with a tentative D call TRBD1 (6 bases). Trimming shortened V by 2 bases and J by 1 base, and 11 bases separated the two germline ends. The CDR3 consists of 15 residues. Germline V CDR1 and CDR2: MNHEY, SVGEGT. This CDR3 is CASSYPDRINYGYTF. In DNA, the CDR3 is TGTGCCAGCAGTTACCCGGACAGAATTAACTATGGCTACACCTTC.

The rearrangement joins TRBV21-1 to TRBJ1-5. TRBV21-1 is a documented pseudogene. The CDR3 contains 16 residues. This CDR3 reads CASSTLLGRCNQPQHF. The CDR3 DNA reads TGTGCCAGCAGCACCCTCCTTGGACGGTGCAATCAGCCCCAGCATTTT.

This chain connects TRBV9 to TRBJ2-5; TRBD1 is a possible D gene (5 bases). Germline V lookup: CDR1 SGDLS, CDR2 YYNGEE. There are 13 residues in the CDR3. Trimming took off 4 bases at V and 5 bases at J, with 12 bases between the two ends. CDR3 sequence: CASSPGIGETQYF. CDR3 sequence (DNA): TGTGCCAGCAGCCCAGGGATTGGGGAGACCCAGTACTTC.